These T cell receptor beta chains were read from a single sample in a study of T cells in Graves' hyperthyroidism and ophthalmopathy. One entry per CDR3 protein, called by TCRdb with MiXCR from the multiplex PCR reads. The sample includes some 740,000 distinct CDR3 sequences, approximately 14% of them seen just once. What was sequenced was blood. Source of these receptors: a young woman with Graves' hyperthyroidism. CDR3s include the opening cysteine and the closing phenylalanine or tryptophan. D genes are given only for firm matches. Size tells how often a clone was seen (once, few, many) or the class of an expanded clone, and some rows leave it out.

clone size,J gene,D gene,V gene,CDR3 protein,CDR3 DNA
few,TRBJ2-3,TRBD1,TRBV29-1,CSVGGQGTDTQYF,TGCAGCGTTGGGGGACAGGGCACAGATACGCAGTATTTT
many,TRBJ2-4,TRBD2,TRBV3-1,CASSPSRLAVGVAKNIQYF,TGTGCCAGCAGCCCGTCCAGACTAGCGGTAGGGGTAGCCAAAAACATTCAGTACTTC
many,TRBJ2-7,.,TRBV11-2,CASSLGYHEQYF,TGTGCCAGCAGCCTAGGGTACCACGAGCAGTACTTC
many,TRBJ2-7,.,TRBV30,CAWSVYRLYEQYF,TGTGCCTGGAGTGTATACAGGCTCTACGAGCAGTACTTC
.,TRBJ1-1,.,TRBV13,CASSPLGGRGNTEAFF,TGTGCCAGCAGCCCTCTAGGAGGGAGAGGTAACACTGAAGCTTTCTTT
many,TRBJ1-1,.,TRBV5-6,CASSLDRENTEAFF,TGTGCCAGCAGCTTGGACAGGGAAAACACTGAAGCTTTCTTT
.,TRBJ2-4,TRBD1,TRBV19,CASRRRGTGDQNLAKNIQYF,TGTGCCAGTAGGCGTCGGGGGACAGGAGATCAAAACCTAGCCAAAAACATTCAGTACTTC
few,TRBJ1-4,.,TRBV4-1,CASSQVIPGTPREKLFF,TGCGCCAGCAGCCAAGTTATCCCGGGAACTCCCCGTGAAAAACTGTTTTTT
few,TRBJ2-4,.,TRBV27,CASRDFLVGSNIQYF,TGTGCCAGCCGGGACTTCCTCGTGGGGTCAAACATTCAGTACTTC
many,TRBJ2-7,TRBD1,TRBV24-1,CATSDRDRVEQYF,TGTGCCACCAGTGATAGAGACAGGGTGGAGCAGTACTTC
once,TRBJ2-7,TRBD2,TRBV2,CASSQFLTSGDYEQYF,TGTGCCAGCAGTCAGTTTCTGACTAGCGGGGACTACGAGCAGTACTTC
many,TRBJ1-5,.,TRBV20-1,CSALLLGRRRHNQPQHF,TGCAGTGCGCTTCTCTTGGGAAGGAGGCGTCACAATCAGCCCCAGCATTTT
.,TRBJ1-2,TRBD1,TRBV6-1,CASSADRVDGYTF,TGTGCCAGCAGTGCCGACAGGGTGGATGGCTACACCTTC
many,TRBJ1-4,TRBD1,TRBV20-1,CSASEAGGASNEKLFF,TGCAGTGCTAGCGAGGCAGGGGGCGCAAGCAATGAAAAACTGTTTTTT
few,TRBJ2-7,.,TRBV11-3,CASSLDGVYEQYF,TGTGCCAGTTCATTGGACGGGGTCTACGAGCAGTACTTC
few,TRBJ2-1,.,TRBV14,CASSQAGVEQFF,TGTGCCAGCAGCCAAGCGGGAGTTGAGCAGTTCTTC
many,TRBJ2-7,.,TRBV3-1,CASSQAGSAYEQYF,TGTGCCAGCAGCCAAGCTGGGAGTGCCTACGAGCAGTACTTC
many,TRBJ2-1,.,TRBV7-9,CASSLDPGNEQFF,TGTGCCAGCAGCCTCGACCCGGGAAATGAGCAGTTCTTC
.,TRBJ1-4,TRBD1,TRBV20-1,CSARDLQGAREKLFF,TGCAGTGCTAGAGATTTACAGGGGGCGCGTGAAAAACTGTTTTTT
many,TRBJ2-7,TRBD2,TRBV20-1,CSARPLAGLPYEQYF,TGCAGTGCTAGGCCTCTAGCGGGCTTGCCCTACGAGCAGTACTTC
many,TRBJ1-1,.,TRBV12-3/TRBV12-4,CASSQINTEAFF,TGTGCCAGCAGTCAGATAAACACTGAAGCTTTCTTT
many,TRBJ2-7,.,TRBV4-1,CASSQGRWSSYEQYF,TGCGCCAGCAGCCAGGGCCGGTGGAGCTCCTACGAGCAGTACTTC
many,TRBJ1-5,TRBD1,TRBV20-1,CSGQGANQPQHF,TGCAGTGGTCAGGGGGCTAATCAGCCCCAGCATTTT
few,TRBJ1-2,.,TRBV5-5,CASSWGDDSLYGYTF,TGTGCCAGCAGCTGGGGGGACGACAGCTTATATGGCTACACCTTC
many,TRBJ1-2,TRBD1,TRBV29-1,CSVGRGTETNYGYTF,TGCAGCGTTGGGCGGGGGACAGAGACTAACTATGGCTACACCTTC
once,TRBJ1-1,.,TRBV6-5,CASSYSNLRKNTEAFF,TGTGCCAGCAGTTACTCGAATCTCAGGAAAAACACTGAAGCTTTCTTT
few,TRBJ2-6,TRBD1,TRBV7-8,CASGSGQGLPGANVLTF,TGTGCCAGCGGGTCGGGACAGGGGTTGCCTGGGGCCAACGTCCTGACTTTC
many,TRBJ2-7,.,TRBV7-2,CASSFASETYEQYF,TGTGCCAGCAGCTTCGCTAGCGAAACCTACGAGCAGTACTTC
few,TRBJ2-5,TRBD2,TRBV29-1,CSVDSAASGRKTQYF,TGCAGCGTTGATTCGGCGGCTAGCGGGAGAAAGACCCAGTACTTC
.,TRBJ2-1,.,TRBV7-8,CASSFARPSEQFF,TGTGCCAGCAGCTTTGCTAGGCCCAGTGAGCAGTTCTTC
few,TRBJ1-5,.,TRBV5-8,CARKEGREGAWFNQPQHF,TGTGCCCGAAAAGAGGGCAGGGAAGGGGCTTGGTTCAATCAGCCCCAGCATTTT
few,TRBJ2-2,.,TRBV6-8,CASSYSGGRENTGELFF,TGTGCCAGCAGTTACTCGGGTGGACGGGAGAACACCGGGGAGCTGTTTTTT
.,TRBJ2-3,.,TRBV20-1,CSADGASRADTQYF,TGCAGTGCGGACGGGGCTTCTAGGGCAGATACGCAGTATTTT
many,TRBJ2-7,.,TRBV3-1,CASSQDLREQYF,TGTGCCAGCAGCCAAGATCTCCGGGAGCAGTACTTC
many,TRBJ1-1,TRBD1,TRBV11-3,CASSPSRTGGLEAFF,TGTGCCAGCAGCCCTAGCCGGACAGGGGGCCTTGAAGCTTTCTTT
.,TRBJ2-3,TRBD2,TRBV28,CASSFSALAGAVDTQYF,TGTGCCAGCAGTTTTTCGGCACTAGCGGGAGCCGTAGATACGCAGTATTTT
.,TRBJ2-1,.,TRBV10-1,CASSETTGPNNEQFF,TGCGCCAGCAGTGAGACAACGGGACCCAACAATGAGCAGTTCTTC
many,TRBJ1-2,.,TRBV13,CASSAGQLPYGYTF,TGTGCCAGCAGCGCTGGACAGCTCCCCTATGGCTACACCTTC
.,TRBJ2-5,.,TRBV7-9,CASCLGQSNQETQYF,TGTGCCAGCTGCTTGGGGCAGTCAAACCAAGAGACCCAGTACTTC
many,TRBJ2-5,TRBD1,TRBV30,CAWRATGTVQETQYF,TGTGCCTGGAGAGCAACCGGGACAGTACAAGAGACCCAGTACTTC
few,TRBJ2-7,.,TRBV7-9,CASSLEQGGSYEQYF,TGTGCCAGCAGCTTAGAACAGGGGGGGTCCTACGAGCAGTACTTC
.,TRBJ2-7,.,TRBV5-1,CASSFGVGTYEQYF,TGCGCCAGCAGCTTTGGGGTGGGGACCTACGAGCAGTACTTC
.,TRBJ1-1,.,TRBV10-3,CAHKPRDRNTEAFF,TGTGCCCACAAACCCCGGGACCGGAACACTGAAGCTTTCTTT
few,TRBJ2-5,.,TRBV19,CASSMGGVGGETQYF,TGTGCCAGTAGTATGGGGGGAGTCGGAGGGGAGACCCAGTACTTC
.,TRBJ2-5,.,TRBV7-2,CASRSTQLGETQYF,TGTGCCAGCAGATCGACACAGCTCGGGGAGACCCAGTACTTC
many,TRBJ2-1,TRBD2,TRBV28,CASRGVGWLAGETGYNEQFF,TGTGCCAGCAGAGGAGTGGGATGGCTAGCGGGAGAAACGGGCTACAATGAGCAGTTCTTC
many,TRBJ1-2,.,TRBV28,CASSRTDYYGYTF,TGTGCCAGCAGTCGGACGGATTACTATGGCTACACCTTC
few,TRBJ2-2,.,TRBV3-1,CASSGSGAGELFF,TGTGCCAGCAGCGGCTCCGGAGCCGGGGAGCTGTTTTTT
many,TRBJ2-5,.,TRBV9,CASSVNVGETQYF,TGTGCCAGCAGCGTAAATGTAGGAGAGACCCAGTACTTC
.,TRBJ2-7,TRBD1,TRBV12-3/TRBV12-4,CASSQLPGTPIRDRPYEQYF,TGTGCCAGCAGCCAACTCCCGGGGACCCCAATCCGGGACAGACCCTACGAGCAGTACTTC
few,TRBJ2-4,.,TRBV20-1,CSAEEGYLAKNIQYF,TGCAGTGCTGAGGAGGGTTACCTAGCCAAAAACATTCAGTACTTC
.,TRBJ2-1,TRBD2,TRBV5-5,CASSYPRREGVTQFF,TGTGCCAGCAGCTACCCTAGGCGGGAGGGCGTGACCCAGTTCTTC
.,TRBJ2-2,.,TRBV7-6,CASSWAGMGELFF,TGTGCCAGCAGCTGGGCCGGGATGGGGGAGCTGTTTTTT